This TCR beta chain was found in a study of early T cells in non-severe SARS-CoV-2 infection. Trimming shortened V by 2 bases and J by 4 bases, and 13 bases separated the two germline ends. The CDR3 has 14 residues. Germline CDR1 reads SGHRS; CDR2 reads YFSETQ. Attachment of unique molecular identifiers was made to individual cDNA molecules. TCRdb redid the calling of the 5' RACE reads with MiXCR, one entry per CDR3 protein. The sample yields 30,000 to 40,000 distinct CDR3 sequences, roughly 5.9% seen once. General study points: There was a bias toward anti-spike CD8 responses in VDJdb matching, which missed private and CD4 specificities.

The table lists this clonotype with many counts. Its matching antigen is unknown. The sample comprised whole blood. The chain links TRBV5-1 to TRBJ2-7; D may be TRBD2 (5 bases). The receptor comes from an adult who was a healthcare worker with PCR-confirmed SARS-CoV-2 infection or an uninfected control (not recorded which). CDR3 sequence (DNA): TGCGCCAGCAGCTTAGGACTCTACCCTTACGAGCAGTACTTC. Translating it yields CASSLGLYPYEQYF.